The 4 T cell receptor beta chains listed next were all sequenced from one sample in a study of blood T cell repertoires in COVID-19. Measured with immunoSEQ multiplex PCR; TCRdb has only the in-frame clones, and not every one. The profile shows roughly 330,000 clones, around 86% of them singletons. Material: peripheral blood. The receptor source for this set is a woman between 45 and 60 years old with acute or convalescent COVID-19.

The gene calls are TRBV11-3 and TRBJ2-7; no clear D gene. The germline gives CDR1 SGHNT, CDR2 YENEEA. Trimming left V 1 base short and J 4 bases short, with 8 bases between. The CDR3 covers 13 residues. The CDR3 DNA reads TGTGCCAGCAGCTTAGGAGGTGGATACGAGCAGTACTTC. Its translation: CASSLGGGYEQYF. Based on the CDR3 plus reference TRBV11-3 and TRBJ2-7, the full variable domain is EAGVVQSPRYKIIEKKQPVAFWCNPISGHNTLYWYLQNLGQGPELLIRYENEEAVDDSQLPKDRFSAERLKGVDSTLKIQPAELGDSAVYLCASSLGGGYEQYFGPGTRLTVT.

This clone was counted between two and nine times. The gene calls are TRBV6-4 and TRBJ1-2, with 11 bases that match TRBD1. V was clipped by 2 bases and J by 4 bases; unmatched bases: 6. The CDR3 totals 16 residues. CDR1 and CDR2 from the germline V gene are MRHNA and SNTAGT. The CDR3 loop is CASSDTDRGPTYGYTF. The CDR3 bases are TGTGCCAGCAGTGACACGGACAGGGGGCCCACCTATGGCTACACCTTC.

This chain links TRBV6-1 with TRBJ2-6, with 7 bases aligning to TRBD1. There are 17 residues in the CDR3. After removal of 4 bases from V and 3 bases from J, the junction contained 9 bases not matched to a gene. The germline V gene encodes CDR1 MNHNS and CDR2 SASEGT. The CDR3 nucleotides are TGTGCCAGCAGTGGAGACAGGGAACGCGGTGGGGCCAACGTCCTGACTTTC. It encodes CASSGDRERGGANVLTF.

The chain recombines TRBV30 with TRBJ1-1; 9 bases agree with TRBD1. CDR1 is GTSNPN and CDR2 is SVGIG in the germline V gene (reference sequence). CDR3 length: 14 residues. Germline trimming cut 3 bases from V and 5 bases from J; bases unmatched to any gene: 7. CDR3 protein: CAWSKQGARTEAFF. In DNA form, the CDR3 reads TGTGCCTGGAGCAAACAGGGGGCACGGACTGAAGCTTTCTTT. Full variable domain (outside the CDR3, taken from reference TRBV30 and TRBJ1-1): SQTIHQWPATLVQPVGSPLSLECTVEGTSNPNLYWYRQAAGRGLQLLFYSVGIGQISSEVPQNLSASRPQDRQFILSSKKLLLSDSGFYLCAWSKQGARTEAFFGQGTRLTVV.